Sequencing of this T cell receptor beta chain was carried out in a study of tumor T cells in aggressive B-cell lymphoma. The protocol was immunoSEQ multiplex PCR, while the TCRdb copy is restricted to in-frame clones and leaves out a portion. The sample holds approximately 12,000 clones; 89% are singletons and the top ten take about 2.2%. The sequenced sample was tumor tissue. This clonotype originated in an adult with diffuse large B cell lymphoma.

The CDR3 DNA reads TGTGCCAGCAGTTCCCACTCCACAGGGGCTCCCGAGCAGTACTTC. Its translation is CASSSHSTGAPEQYF. The chain has TRBV28 and TRBJ2-7; 7 bases map to TRBD1. The CDR3 runs to 15 residues. Germline CDR1 MDHEN, CDR2 SYDVKM. V was pared by 4 bases and J by 6 bases, with 12 bases of the junction left unmatched.